This TCR beta chain was captured by sequencing in a study of somatic mutations in cytotoxic T cells in rheumatoid arthritis. The wider study: Patient blood, roughly 32 ml in EDTA, was obtained immediately after diagnosis and prior to the start of any treatment.

With respect to this clone: Antigen specificity is unknown.

General study points: An age-related increase in CD8+ clonality was seen in rheumatoid arthritis patients but not in healthy controls.

Per the study methods: The authors rarely found patient CD8+ clones larger than 1% matching published virus-specific TCRB sequences. The assay was immunoSEQ multiplex PCR, and TCRdb's table has in-frame clones only and misses some. That table supplies the V and J calls and clone size; D and trimming were determined from the DNA. The data contain tens of thousands of clones, about 88% of them singletons. The sequence was collected from an adult with rheumatoid arthritis. The sequenced material came from CD8+ T cells sorted from blood.

The CDR3 DNA follows: TGTGCCAGCAGCTTAAAGGGGGCCACTGAAGCTTTCTTT. The encoded protein is CASSLKGATEAFF. The gene calls are TRBV7-9 and TRBJ1-1; 7 bases are a match to TRBD1. V was pared by 2 bases and J by 4 bases, with 1 base of the junction left unmatched. This CDR3 has 13 residues. Per the germline V gene, CDR1 is SEHNR and CDR2 is FQNEAQ (reference sequence).